Sequencing of this T cell receptor (beta chain) was carried out in a study of a mutant IDH1 vaccine in newly diagnosed glioma. The method was immunoSEQ multiplex PCR; TCRdb's version includes in-frame clones alone and lacks a portion of them. The data contain approximately 50,000 clones, roughly 73% of them seen just once; the ten biggest clones take up roughly 5.6%. As for this clone: As yet, its antigen is unknown.

Time point denoted: week 5, during vaccination. Mutant IDH1 20-mer peptide, at 300 ug, made up each vaccine dose, with topical imiquimod. The germline gives CDR1 LGHNA, CDR2 YSLEER. This CDR3 contains 16 residues. V was cut by 0 bases and J by 4 bases, with 15 bases left in between. This chain links TRBV4-3 with TRBJ1-2, with unresolved D. This clonotype was obtained from a man aged 50-60 years with glioma. The material was PBMCs, obtained from a glioma patient whose treatment included an IDH1 peptide vaccine. In nucleotides, the CDR3 is TGCGCCAGCAGCCAAGAAAATACAGCGGCGGGCTATGGCTACACCTTC. It yields the protein CASSQENTAAGYGYTF.